The T cell receptor beta chain described here comes from a study of shared clonotypes between healthy human individuals. About the study: The cohort comprised a couple of women and a few men. Their ages spanned 18 to 49 years. Study conclusions and caveats: Blood was the only sampled material, and tissue repertoires likely differ.

Libraries were prepared by immunoSEQ multiplex PCR; TCRdb keeps only in-frame clonotypes and omits some of them. The table lists approximately 510,000 clones, around 79% of them singletons. Germline V gene lookup returns CDR1 SGDLS and CDR2 YYNGEE. With 0 bases clipped from V and 7 bases from J, the junction kept 9 bases outside the gene matches. This CDR3 is 16 amino acids long. Regarding this clone: The antigen is undetermined.

The TCR comes from a woman in her thirties or forties in good health. Some clones in this sample may be carry-over from other donors' samples. The sample taken for sequencing was PBMCs. V is TRBV9 and J is TRBJ2-1; TRBD2 matches at 8 bases. In DNA, the CDR3 is TGTGCCAGCAGCGTAGCGGGAGGGGGAGATCTTAATGAGCAGTTCTTC. Its translation: CASSVAGGGDLNEQFF. Variable domain in full (rest from reference TRBV9 and TRBJ2-1): DSGVTQTPKHLITATGQRVTLRCSPRSGDLSVYWYQQSLDQGLQFLIQYYNGEERAKGNILERFSAQQFPDLHSELNLSSLELGDSALYFCASSVAGGGDLNEQFFGPGTRLTVL.